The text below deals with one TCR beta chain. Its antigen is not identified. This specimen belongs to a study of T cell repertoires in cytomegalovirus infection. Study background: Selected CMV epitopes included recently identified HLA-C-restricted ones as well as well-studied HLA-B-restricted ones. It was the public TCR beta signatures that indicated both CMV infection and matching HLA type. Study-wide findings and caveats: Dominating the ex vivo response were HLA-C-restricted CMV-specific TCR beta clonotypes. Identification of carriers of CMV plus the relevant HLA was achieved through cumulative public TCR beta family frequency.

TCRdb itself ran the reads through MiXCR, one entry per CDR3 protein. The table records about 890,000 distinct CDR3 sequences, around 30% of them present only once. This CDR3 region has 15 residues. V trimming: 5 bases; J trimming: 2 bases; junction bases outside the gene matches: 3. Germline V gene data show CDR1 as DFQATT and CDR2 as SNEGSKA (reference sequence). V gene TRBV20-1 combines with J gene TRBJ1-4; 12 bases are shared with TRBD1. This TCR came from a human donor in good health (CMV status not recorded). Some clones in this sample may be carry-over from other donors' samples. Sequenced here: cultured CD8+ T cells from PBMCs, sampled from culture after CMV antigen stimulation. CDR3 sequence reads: CSAPGTGGTNEKLFF. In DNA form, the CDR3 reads TGCAGTGCTCCCGGGACAGGGGGCACTAATGAAAAACTGTTTTTT.